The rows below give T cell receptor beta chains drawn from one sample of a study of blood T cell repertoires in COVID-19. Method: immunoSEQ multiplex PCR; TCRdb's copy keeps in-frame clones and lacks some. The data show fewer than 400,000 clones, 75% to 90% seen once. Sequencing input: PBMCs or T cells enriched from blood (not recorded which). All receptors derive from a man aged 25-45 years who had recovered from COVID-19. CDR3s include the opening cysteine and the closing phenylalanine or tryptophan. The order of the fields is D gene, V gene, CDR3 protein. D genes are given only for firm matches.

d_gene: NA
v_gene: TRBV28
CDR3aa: CASSLLEDTQYF

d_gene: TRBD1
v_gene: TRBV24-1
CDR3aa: CATSDPGTDETQYF

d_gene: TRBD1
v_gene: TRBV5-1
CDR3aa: CASSLAGTESEKLFF

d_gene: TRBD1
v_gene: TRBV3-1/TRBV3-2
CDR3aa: CASRKSTGAHNEQFF

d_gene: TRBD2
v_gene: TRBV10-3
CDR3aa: CATLSGGNNEQFF

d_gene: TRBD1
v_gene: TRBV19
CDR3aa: CASSPRQGEDTEAFF

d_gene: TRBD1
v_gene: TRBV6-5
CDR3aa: CASSPTGGGSYEQYF

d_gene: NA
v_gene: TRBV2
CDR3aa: CASSKLGLVSYEQYF

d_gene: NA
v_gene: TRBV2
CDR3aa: CASSGGRETQYF

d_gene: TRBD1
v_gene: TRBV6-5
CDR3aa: CASYDRGSGNTIYF

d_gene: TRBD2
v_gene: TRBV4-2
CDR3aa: CASSQDSGGELYNEQFF

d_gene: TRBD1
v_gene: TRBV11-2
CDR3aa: CASSSRTGGRETQYF

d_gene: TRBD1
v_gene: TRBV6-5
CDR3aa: CASSPGQVTAQPQHF

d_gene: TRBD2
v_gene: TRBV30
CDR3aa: CACSLAGGPHEQFF

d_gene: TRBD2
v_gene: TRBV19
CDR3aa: CASRTSGGSYNEQFF

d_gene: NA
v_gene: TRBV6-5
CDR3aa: CASRAGADTEAFF

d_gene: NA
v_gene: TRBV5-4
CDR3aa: CASSRGGDTHQPQHF

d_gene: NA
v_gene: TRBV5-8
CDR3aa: CASSLTGTQYF

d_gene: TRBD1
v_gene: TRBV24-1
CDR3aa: CATSSGTEEPSYGYTF

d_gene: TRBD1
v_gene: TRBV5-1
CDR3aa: CASSLQGAFTGELFF

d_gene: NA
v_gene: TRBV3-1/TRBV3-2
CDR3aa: CASSQGLTDTDTQYF

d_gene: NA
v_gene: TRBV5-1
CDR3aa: CASSPGHQISSYNSPLHF

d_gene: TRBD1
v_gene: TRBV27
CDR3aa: CASGDRESSYNEQFF

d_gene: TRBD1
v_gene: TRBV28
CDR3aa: CASSFKGAYQETQYF

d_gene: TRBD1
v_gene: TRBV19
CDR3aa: CASSPGTGWDSNQPQHF

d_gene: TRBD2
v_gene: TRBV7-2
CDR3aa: CASSLLPPTSGGLYEQYF